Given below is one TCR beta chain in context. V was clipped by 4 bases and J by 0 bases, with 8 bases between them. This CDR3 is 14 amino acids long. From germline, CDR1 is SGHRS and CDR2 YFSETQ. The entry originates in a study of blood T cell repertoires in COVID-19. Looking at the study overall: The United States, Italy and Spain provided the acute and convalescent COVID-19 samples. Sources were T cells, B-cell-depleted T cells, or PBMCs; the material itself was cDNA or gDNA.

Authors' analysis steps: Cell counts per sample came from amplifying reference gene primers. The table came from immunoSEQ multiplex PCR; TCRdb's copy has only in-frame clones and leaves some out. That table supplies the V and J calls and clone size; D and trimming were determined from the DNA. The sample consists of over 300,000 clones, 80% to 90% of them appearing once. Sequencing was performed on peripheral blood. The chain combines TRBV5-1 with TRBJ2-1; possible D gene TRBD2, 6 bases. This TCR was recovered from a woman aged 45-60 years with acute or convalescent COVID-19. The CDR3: CASSLLASYNEQFF. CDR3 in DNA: TGCGCCAGCAGCCTACTAGCCTCCTACAATGAGCAGTTCTTC. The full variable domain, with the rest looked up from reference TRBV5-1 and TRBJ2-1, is KAGVTQTPRYLIKTRGQQVTLSCSPISGHRSVSWYQQTPGQGLQFLFEYFSETQRNKGNFPGRFSGRQFSNSRSEMNVSTLELGDSALYLCASSLLASYNEQFFGPGTRLTVL.